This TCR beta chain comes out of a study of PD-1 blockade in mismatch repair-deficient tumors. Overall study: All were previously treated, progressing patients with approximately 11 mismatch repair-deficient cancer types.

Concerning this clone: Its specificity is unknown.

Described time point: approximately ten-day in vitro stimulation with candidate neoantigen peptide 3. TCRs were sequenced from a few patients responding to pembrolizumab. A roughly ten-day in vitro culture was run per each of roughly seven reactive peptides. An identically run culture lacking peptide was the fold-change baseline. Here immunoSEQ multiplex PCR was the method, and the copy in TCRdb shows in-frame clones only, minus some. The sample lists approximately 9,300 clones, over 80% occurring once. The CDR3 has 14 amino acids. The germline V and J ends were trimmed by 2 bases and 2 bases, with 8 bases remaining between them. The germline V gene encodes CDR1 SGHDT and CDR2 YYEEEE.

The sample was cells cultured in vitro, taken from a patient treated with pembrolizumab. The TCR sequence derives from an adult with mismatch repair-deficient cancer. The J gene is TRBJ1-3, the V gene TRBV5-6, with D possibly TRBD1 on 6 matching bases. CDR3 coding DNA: TGTGCCAGCAGCTTTGGGGGCGCTGGAAACACCATATATTTT. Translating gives CASSFGGAGNTIYF.